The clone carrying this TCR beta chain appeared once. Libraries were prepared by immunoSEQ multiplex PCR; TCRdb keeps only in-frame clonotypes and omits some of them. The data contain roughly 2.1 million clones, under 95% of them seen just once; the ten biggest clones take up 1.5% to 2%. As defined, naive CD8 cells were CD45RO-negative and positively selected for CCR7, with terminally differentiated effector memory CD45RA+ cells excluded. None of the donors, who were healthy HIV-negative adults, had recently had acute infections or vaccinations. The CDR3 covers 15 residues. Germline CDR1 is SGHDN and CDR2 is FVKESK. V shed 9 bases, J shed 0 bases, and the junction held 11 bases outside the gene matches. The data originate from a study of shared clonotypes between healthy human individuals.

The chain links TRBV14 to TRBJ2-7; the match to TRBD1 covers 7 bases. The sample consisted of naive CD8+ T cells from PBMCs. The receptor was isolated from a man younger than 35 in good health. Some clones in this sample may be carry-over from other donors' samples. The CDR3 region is CASRLRTGSSYEQYF. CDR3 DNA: TGTGCCAGTAGACTCCGGACAGGAAGCTCCTACGAGCAGTACTTC.